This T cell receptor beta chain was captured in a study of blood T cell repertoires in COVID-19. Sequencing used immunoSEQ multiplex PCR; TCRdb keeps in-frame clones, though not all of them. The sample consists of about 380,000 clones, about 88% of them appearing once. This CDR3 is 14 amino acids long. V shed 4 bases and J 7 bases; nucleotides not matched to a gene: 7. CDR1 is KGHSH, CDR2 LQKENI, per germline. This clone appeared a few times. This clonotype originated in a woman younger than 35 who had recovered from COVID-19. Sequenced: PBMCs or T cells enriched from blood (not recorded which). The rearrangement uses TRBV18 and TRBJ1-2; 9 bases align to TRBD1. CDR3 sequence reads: CASSLRQGESGYTF. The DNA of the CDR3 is TGTGCCAGCTCACTAAGACAGGGGGAGTCTGGCTACACCTTC.